The 18 T cell receptor beta chains listed next were all sequenced from one sample in a study of T-cell memory formation after mild COVID-19. MiXCR, applied by TCRdb to the 5' RACE reads, yields one record per CDR3 protein. The sample lists some 31,000 distinct CDR3 sequences, 9% to 15% occurring once. Sequencing was performed on PBMCs or a T cell subset sorted from them (not recorded which). These receptor sequences come from an adult woman who had mild COVID-19 (a few samples of this study predate the infection). Cell type and time point are not known.

This clonotype was observed many times. The CDR3 is CASTVAGGFGTGELFF. CDR3 nucleotide sequence: TGTGCCAGCACGGTAGCGGGAGGGTTCGGGACCGGGGAGCTGTTTTTT. This rearrangement joins TRBV7-6 to TRBJ2-2; 11 positions match TRBD2. Looked up from germline, CDR1 is SGHVS and CDR2 is FNYEAQ. This CDR3 is built from 16 residues. The trim removed 7 bases at V and 5 bases at J, leaving 9 bases unmatched.

This clonotype was detected ten times or more. J is TRBJ1-2 and V is TRBV27, with a weak D call TRBD1 (5 bases). V dropped 5 bases and J dropped 8 bases, with 18 bases sitting between them. CDR1 MNHEY and CDR2 SMNVEV come from the germline V gene (reference sequence). The CDR3 consists of 14 residues. The CDR3 coding sequence is TGTGCCAGCAGTCCCATGCGCGGGACTTTGGGCTACACCTTC. It translates to CASSPMRGTLGYTF.

This clonotype has at least ten counts. The V call is TRBV6-1, the J call TRBJ2-7, with 9 nucleotides matching TRBD1. The V segment lost 6 bases and the J segment 5 bases; nucleotides outside the gene matches: 8. In germline, CDR1 is MNHNS, CDR2 SASEGT. The CDR3 length is 14 residues. DNA of the CDR3: TGTGCCAGCAGGCCCTCGGGACAGGGAAACGAGCAGTACTTC. Translating it yields CASRPSGQGNEQYF.

The rearrangement joins TRBV12-3 or TRBV12-4 to TRBJ1-1; D not resolved. The CDR3 length is 11 residues. The germline V and J ends were trimmed by 4 bases and 12 bases, with 12 bases remaining between them. The CDR3 region is CASSSSVSSFF. CDR3 bases: TGTGCCAGCAGTTCCAGCGTAAGTTCTTTCTTT.

This clonotype appeared many times. This chain uses TRBV7-2 with TRBJ2-1; D may match TRBD1 or TRBD2 (7 bases each). The V and J ends lost 5 bases and 4 bases respectively, with 18 bases between them. The CDR3 is 16 amino acids. Germline loops: CDR1 SGHTA, CDR2 FQGNSA. CDR3 in amino acids: CASSRQGGAGYNEQFF. CDR3 bases: TGTGCCAGCAGCCGTCAGGGGGGGGCGGGGTACAATGAGCAGTTCTTC.

This clonotype occurred many times. In nucleotides, the CDR3 is TGCAGCGGACTAGCGGGAACAGATACGCAGTATTTT. The encoded protein is CSGLAGTDTQYF. The chain carries TRBV29-1 and TRBJ2-3, with 11 bases matching TRBD2. The CDR3 spans 12 residues. The V segment lost 7 bases and the J segment 3 bases; nucleotides outside the gene matches: 0. In germline, CDR1 is SQVTM, CDR2 ANQGSEA.

This clonotype occurred many times. The chain joins TRBV20-1 to TRBJ2-7, with D possibly matching TRBD2 (6 bases). In germline, CDR1 is DFQATT, CDR2 SNEGSKA (reference sequence). The CDR3 totals 15 residues. The V gene lost 3 bases and the J gene lost 5 bases, with 20 bases spanning the gap. The CDR3 loop is CSARGWDWSNDEQYF. DNA for the CDR3: TGCAGTGCTAGGGGGTGGGACTGGTCTAATGACGAGCAGTACTTC.

This clonotype was detected many times. V gene TRBV7-2 combines with J gene TRBJ2-1; either TRBD1 or TRBD2 may supply D (5 bases each). V was clipped by 1 base and J by 9 bases, with 13 bases between them. This CDR3 has 14 residues. Germline V gene lookup returns CDR1 SGHTA and CDR2 FQGNSA. The CDR3 DNA reads TGTGCCAGCAGCTTAGGGGTCGGGACGAGTGAGCAGTTCTTC. Amino acid sequence: CASSLGVGTSEQFF.

There are many counts of this clonotype. The chain joins TRBV5-6 to TRBJ1-2; 12 positions match TRBD1. J was trimmed by 13 bases and V by 4 bases; bases with no gene match: 11. Germline CDR1 and CDR2: SGHDT and YYEEEE. The CDR3 contains 14 residues. The DNA of the CDR3 is TGTGCCAGCAGCAGAAACCGGGACAGGGGGCCCCCCACCTTC. Protein product: CASSRNRDRGPPTF.

At least ten counts were recorded for this clonotype. The rearrangement links TRBV7-3 to TRBJ1-1, with 10 bases fitting TRBD1. V gave up 5 bases and J gave up 3 bases; unmatched junction bases: 6. The CDR3 covers 15 residues. Germline loops: CDR1 SGHTA, CDR2 FQGTGA. The CDR3 DNA reads as TGTGCCAGCAGCCCGCACGGGACAGGGGACACTGAAGCTTTCTTT. Encoded protein: CASSPHGTGDTEAFF.

This clonotype was found many times. The J gene is TRBJ2-2, the V gene TRBV7-9; no clear D. The CDR3 spans 16 residues. CDR1 SEHNR and CDR2 FQNEAQ come from the germline V gene (reference sequence). V dropped 1 base and J dropped 1 base, with 10 bases sitting between them. CDR3 bases: TGTGCCAGCAGCTTAGGACTGATGCTGAACACCGGGGAGCTGTTTTTT. Protein sequence: CASSLGLMLNTGELFF.

This clonotype was counted ten times or more. The CDR3 region has the DNA TGTGCCAGTAGTAACGGACTAGCGGGAGGGCTCAGTCGCTACAATGAGCAGTTCTTC. It encodes CASSNGLAGGLSRYNEQFF. The rearrangement links TRBV19 to TRBJ2-1; 15 bases line up with TRBD2. V gave up 4 bases and J gave up 3 bases; unmatched junction bases: 10. Per germline, CDR1 LNHDA and CDR2 SQIVND (reference sequence). The CDR3 sequence is 19 residues long.

The table lists this clonotype with many counts. The J gene is TRBJ2-3, the V gene TRBV27; a weak D match, TRBD2 (6 bases). The length of the CDR3 is 12 residues. Germline CDR1 reads MNHEY; CDR2 reads SMNVEV (reference sequence). With 4 bases removed from V and 8 bases from J, the gap between germline ends came to 10 bases. The CDR3 spells CASSSLRGTQYF. DNA for the CDR3: TGTGCCAGCAGTTCCCTGCGGGGTACGCAGTATTTT.

This clonotype was seen just once. The chain joins TRBV10-3 to TRBJ2-5; D may be TRBD1 (5 bases). This CDR3 has 14 amino acids. Germline loops: CDR1 ENHRY, CDR2 SYGVKD. Trimming stripped 0 bases from V and 4 bases from J, with 9 bases between. The CDR3 sequence: CAISESTVSETQYF. CDR3 sequence (DNA): TGTGCCATCAGTGAGTCGACAGTATCAGAGACCCAGTACTTC.

This clonotype has at least ten counts. This chain links TRBV20-1 with TRBJ1-5; 7 bases match TRBD1. CDR1 is DFQATT and CDR2 is SNEGSKA in the germline V gene (reference sequence). V lost 4 bases and J lost 9; bases outside the gene matches: 18. CDR3 length: 16 amino acids. As DNA, the CDR3 is TGCAGTGCTATCCCCGGACAGGCGTCCGCCCAAAGGCCCCAGCATTTT. It is translated as CSAIPGQASAQRPQHF.

This clonotype was detected ten times or more. The chain combines TRBV12-3 or TRBV12-4 with TRBJ2-2; maybe TRBD1 (5 bases). With 6 bases removed from V and 11 bases from J, the gap between germline ends came to 28 bases. The CDR3 runs 17 residues. CDR3 region: CASSLGVDILGPLELFF. The CDR3 DNA reads as TGTGCCAGCAGCCTAGGGGTCGACATCCTGGGTCCCCTTGAGCTGTTTTTT.

This clonotype was recorded at least ten times. The chain carries TRBV18 and TRBJ1-1; 8 nucleotides line up with TRBD1. CDR3 length: 14 residues. Trimming cost V 3 bases and J 2 bases; bases outside gene matches: 2. Germline CDR1 and CDR2: KGHSH and LQKENI. CDR3 region: CASSPDRVNTEAFF. The CDR3 nucleotides are TGTGCCAGCTCACCGGACAGGGTCAACACTGAAGCTTTCTTT.

In its sample, this clonotype was seen many times. The V gene is TRBV10-3, the J gene TRBJ1-3, with TRBD1 as a possible D gene (6 bases). The germline CDR1 and CDR2 sequences are ENHRY and SYGVKD. This CDR3 contains 17 residues. Trimming took off 6 bases at V and 0 bases at J, with 18 bases between the two ends. Here the CDR3 DNA reads TGTGCCATCAGAAGTTACACAGGGCCAGTCTCTGGAAACACCATATATTTT. Translated: CAIRSYTGPVSGNTIYF.